This entry lists 25 T cell receptor beta chains sequenced from one sample in a study of blood T cell repertoires in COVID-19 (dated by TCRdb to 2020 to 2021). Libraries were constructed by the immunoSEQ multiplex PCR assay. This immuneACCESS table, as held by TCRdb, lists in-frame sequences with V and J called but not all clones. Of the missing ones, under half trace to an unresolved V gene in checked studies; the others have no known cause. The sample table contains 50,000 to 80,000 clones; only one count was recorded for about 88% of them. The ten largest clones add up to about a tenth of the sample. Sequencing was done on a sample of PBMCs or T cells enriched from blood (not recorded which). These receptors originate from a woman in her 40s who had recovered from COVID-19.

Written as DNA, the CDR3 is TGTGCCAGCAGTCCCGGACAGGGTGGCTACACCTTC. Translation: CASSPGQGGYTF. The chain links TRBV6-5 to TRBJ1-2, with 8 positions matching TRBD1. J gave up 7 bases and V 5 bases, and 3 bases lay outside the gene matches. This CDR3 has 12 residues. The germline V gene encodes CDR1 MNHEY and CDR2 SVGAGI.

The genes are TRBV6-5 and TRBJ2-7, with 7 bases aligning to TRBD1. The CDR3 has 16 residues. Looked up from germline, CDR1 is MNHEY and CDR2 is SVGAGI. After removal of 4 bases from V and 4 bases from J, the junction contained 13 bases not matched to a gene. The CDR3 region has the DNA TGTGCCAGCAGTTCGGTTCCGGGACAGATGATTTACGAGCAGTACTTC. Translating it yields CASSSVPGQMIYEQYF.

The rearrangement uses TRBV7-9 and TRBJ1-1, with TRBD1 matching 12 bases. V lost 5 bases and J lost 3; bases outside the gene matches: 10. The CDR3 length is 17 residues. The germline V gene encodes CDR1 SEHNR and CDR2 FQNEAQ (reference sequence). This chain's CDR3 is CASSPRDRGRLDTEAFF. CDR3 coding DNA: TGTGCCAGCAGCCCCCGGGACAGGGGGCGCTTGGACACTGAAGCTTTCTTT.

The chain combines TRBV27 with TRBJ1-5; 7 positions match TRBD1. CDR1 and CDR2 from the germline V gene are MNHEY and SMNVEV (reference sequence). J lost 4 bases, V lost 6 bases, and 3 bases had no gene match. The CDR3 has 13 amino acids. The CDR3 bases are TGTGCCAGCAGGATGACAGGGAATCAGCCCCAGCATTTT. This translates into CASRMTGNQPQHF.

V usage is TRBV9 and J usage is TRBJ2-7; a weak D match, TRBD2 (6 bases). Germline-derived CDR1 and CDR2 are SGDLS and YYNGEE. The germline V and J ends were trimmed by 4 bases and 1 base, with 12 bases remaining between them. The CDR3 runs 14 residues. CDR3 DNA: TGTGCCAGCAGCCCCCGCGGGATATCCTACGAGCAGTACTTC. Its protein is CASSPRGISYEQYF.

The V call is TRBV2, the J call TRBJ1-1, with TRBD1 matching over 7 bases. The CDR3 spans 14 residues. J lost 1 base, V lost 3 bases, and 2 bases had no gene match. Germline V gene data show CDR1 as SNHLY and CDR2 as FYNNEI. CDR3 sequence (DNA): TGTGCCAGCAGTGAGACAGGGAGGAACACTGAAGCTTTCTTT. It encodes CASSETGRNTEAFF.

The rearrangement joins TRBV5-1 to TRBJ2-7, with a possible D match to TRBD2 (5 bases). Looked up from germline, CDR1 is SGHRS and CDR2 is YFSETQ. The CDR3 runs to 12 residues. Trimming cost V 4 bases and J 5 bases, with 10 bases left between them. The CDR3 bases are TGCGCCAGCAGCCGGGGTGGCCACGAGCAGTACTTC. Protein product: CASSRGGHEQYF.

The chain joins TRBV5-1 to TRBJ1-6; the D gene is possibly TRBD1 (5 bases). Germline assignment: CDR1 SGHRS and CDR2 YFSETQ. V was shortened by 0 bases and J by 8 bases, with 6 bases between the two germline ends. The CDR3 runs to 13 residues. For the CDR3, the DNA is TGCGCCAGCAGCTTGGGGGGGGATTCACCCCTCCACTTT. As protein: CASSLGGDSPLHF. The full variable domain, completed using reference TRBV5-1 and TRBJ1-6, is KAGVTQTPRYLIKTRGQQVTLSCSPISGHRSVSWYQQTPGQGLQFLFEYFSETQRNKGNFPGRFSGRQFSNSRSEMNVSTLELGDSALYLCASSLGGDSPLHFGNGTRLTVT.

V usage is TRBV25-1 and J usage is TRBJ2-1, with 10 bases matching TRBD2. V gave up 1 base and J gave up 4 bases; unmatched junction bases: 4. The CDR3 is 16 amino acids. The germline V gene encodes CDR1 MGHDK and CDR2 SYGVNS. The CDR3 reads CASSELSGGGYNEQFF. DNA for the CDR3: TGTGCCAGCAGTGAATTAAGCGGGGGGGGTTACAATGAGCAGTTCTTC.

V is TRBV9 and J is TRBJ2-7; tentatively, D is TRBD2 (6 bases). The V gene lost 0 bases and the J gene lost 4 bases, with 14 bases spanning the gap. Germline assignment: CDR1 SGDLS and CDR2 YYNGEE. The CDR3 covers 15 residues. CDR3: CASSVGAGPLYEQYF. The CDR3 coding sequence is TGTGCCAGCAGCGTAGGGGCGGGGCCTTTATACGAGCAGTACTTC.

The chain combines TRBV10-1 with TRBJ2-1; perhaps TRBD2 as D (6 bases). The CDR3 length is 16 residues. The ends were cut back, 3 bases at V and 2 bases at J, with 14 bases in the middle. Germline CDR1 reads WNHNN; CDR2 reads SYGVQD (reference sequence). This CDR3 is CASSDYWGVTYNEQFF. The DNA of the CDR3 is TGCGCCAGCAGTGATTATTGGGGGGTCACCTACAATGAGCAGTTCTTC.

V gene TRBV7-9 combines with J gene TRBJ2-1; D possibly corresponds to TRBD2 (7 bases). This CDR3 region has 16 residues. V was shortened by 7 bases and J by 0 bases, with 16 bases between the two germline ends. Germline lookup yields CDR1 SEHNR and CDR2 FQNEAQ (reference sequence). In nucleotides, the CDR3 is TGTGCCAGCACCCTTAGTGCGGGGGCCTCCTACAATGAGCAGTTCTTC. Its translation: CASTLSAGASYNEQFF.

The chain recombines TRBV5-1 with TRBJ2-5, with D hard to call. Germline CDR1 reads SGHRS; CDR2 reads YFSETQ. Trimming cost V 0 bases and J 2 bases, with 8 bases left between them. This CDR3 contains 14 residues. CDR3 DNA: TGCGCCAGCAGCTTGGGAGTCGGGCAAGAGACCCAGTACTTC. Translated, it gives CASSLGVGQETQYF.

This chain uses TRBV5-1 with TRBJ2-3; TRBD2 might be the D (6 bases). CDR3 length: 14 residues. V lost 4 bases and J lost 1, with 10 bases in between. Germline values: CDR1 SGHRS, CDR2 YFSETQ. The CDR3 reads CASSPGLGTDTQYF. In DNA, the CDR3 is TGCGCCAGCAGCCCGGGACTCGGCACAGATACGCAGTATTTT.

This chain links TRBV7-5 with TRBJ1-3; the D call in the table, TRBD1, was not verified against the DNA. TRBV7-5 is a documented pseudogene. The length of the CDR3 is 15 residues. CDR3 residues: CVRSLGQGIGNTIYF. CDR3 DNA: TGTGTCAGAAGCTTAGGACAGGGAATTGGAAACACCATATATTTT.

A few counts support this clone. The chain is built from TRBV12-3 or TRBV12-4 and TRBJ1-2; D uncertain. V lost 3 bases, J lost 8 bases, and 13 bases lay in between. The CDR3 is 13 residues long. CDR3 residues: CASSLTSRRGYTF. The CDR3 nucleotides read TGTGCCAGCAGTTTGACAAGCCGCCGAGGCTACACCTTC.

The gene calls are TRBV5-6 and TRBJ2-5; D may be TRBD2 (6 bases). Germline values: CDR1 SGHDT, CDR2 YYEEEE. V was cut by 4 bases and J by 5 bases, with 15 bases left in between. This CDR3 contains 14 residues. This CDR3 reads CASSKRLGPETQYF. CDR3 nucleotide sequence: TGTGCCAGCAGCAAGAGACTAGGCCCCGAGACCCAGTACTTC. Combining the CDR3 with reference TRBV5-6 and TRBJ2-5 gives the whole variable domain DAGVTQSPTHLIKTRGQQVTLRCSPKSGHDTVSWYQQALGQGPQFIFQYYEEEERQRGNFPDRFSGHQFPNYSSELNVNALLLGDSALYLCASSKRLGPETQYFGPGTRLLVL.

In its sample, this clone was seen once. V usage is TRBV27 and J usage is TRBJ1-2, with 9 nucleotides matching TRBD1. This CDR3 region has 14 residues. After removal of 3 bases from V and 7 bases from J, the junction contained 6 bases not matched to a gene. Germline V gene lookup returns CDR1 MNHEY and CDR2 SMNVEV (reference sequence). CDR3 residues: CASSFGQGLGGYTF. The CDR3 DNA reads TGTGCCAGCAGTTTCGGACAGGGGCTGGGTGGCTACACCTTC.

This chain connects TRBV13 to TRBJ1-2; TRBD1 aligns across 7 bases. V lost 5 bases to trimming and J lost 2 bases; unmatched junction nucleotides: 5. The CDR3 totals 14 residues. Germline-derived CDR1 and CDR2 are PRHDT and FYEKMQ (reference sequence). The CDR3 DNA is TGTGCCAGCAGCACCACAGGGGCAAACTATGGCTACACCTTC. Its translation: CASSTTGANYGYTF. The whole variable domain, filled in from reference TRBV13 and TRBJ1-2, reads AAGVIQSPRHLIKEKRETATLKCYPIPRHDTVYWYQQGPGQDPQFLISFYEKMQSDKGSIPDRFSAQQFSDYHSELNMSSLELGDSALYFCASSTTGANYGYTFGSGTRLTVV.

This sequence joins TRBV9 and TRBJ2-1; possibly TRBD2 for D (6 bases). V was clipped by 3 bases and J by 5 bases, with 9 bases between them. This CDR3 has 13 residues. Germline values: CDR1 SGDLS, CDR2 YYNGEE. CDR3 protein: CASSGLGDNEQFF. CDR3 nucleotide sequence: TGTGCCAGCAGCGGACTAGGTGACAATGAGCAGTTCTTC.

This clone was detected a few times. The CDR3 loop reads CASSLVSERGHGYTF. As DNA, the CDR3 is TGTGCCAGCAGCTTAGTCAGCGAGAGGGGGCATGGCTACACCTTC. The genes are TRBV11-2 and TRBJ1-2; 7 bases match TRBD1. Trimming removed 1 base from V and 6 bases from J; junction bases left unmatched: 8. This CDR3 is built from 15 residues. CDR1 SGHAT and CDR2 FQNNGV come from the germline V gene.

The chain is built from TRBV10-3 and TRBJ1-4; TRBD1 might be the D (6 bases). The length of the CDR3 is 14 residues. V gave up 4 bases and J gave up 7 bases, with 13 bases separating them. The V gene's germline CDR1 is ENHRY and CDR2 SYGVKD. The CDR3 loop reads CAISAGTGTEKLFF. The DNA for the CDR3 is TGTGCCATCAGTGCCGGTACAGGGACTGAAAAACTGTTTTTT.

The chain employs TRBV6-6 and TRBJ2-7; D is uncertain. This CDR3 is built from 14 residues. Germline V gene lookup returns CDR1 MNHNY and CDR2 SVGAGI (reference sequence). Deletions cut 5 bases from V and 3 bases from J, with 14 bases between. The CDR3 loop reads CASSPHGSYYEQYF. Written as DNA, the CDR3 is TGTGCCAGCAGTCCCCATGGCAGTTACTACGAGCAGTACTTC.

The chain carries TRBV28 and TRBJ1-4, with D unresolved. Germline values: CDR1 MDHEN, CDR2 SYDVKM. V lost 3 bases to trimming and J lost 10 bases, with 6 bases between them. CDR3 length: 11 amino acids. CDR3 in DNA: TGTGCCAGCAGTTTGAACAGAAAACTGTTTTTT. As protein: CASSLNRKLFF.

The chain links TRBV5-8 to TRBJ1-2, with D tentatively TRBD1 (6 bases). Trimming stripped 6 bases from V and 3 bases from J, with 12 bases between. The V gene's germline CDR1 is SGHTS and CDR2 YDEGEE. The CDR3 contains 13 residues. CDR3 in DNA: TGTGCCAGCACCTCACAGGGTGACTATGGCTACACCTTC. Amino acids: CASTSQGDYGYTF. The whole variable domain, filled in from reference TRBV5-8 and TRBJ1-2, reads EAGVTQSPTHLIKTRGQQATLRCSPISGHTSVYWYQQALGLGLQFLLWYDEGEERNRGNFPPRFSGRQFPNYSSELNVNALELEDSALYLCASTSQGDYGYTFGSGTRLTVV.